This T cell receptor (beta chain) was identified in a study of beta chain features in type 1 diabetes. Whole-study findings and limits: In all four CD4+ subsets, TCRB CDR3 length was significantly, moderately reduced in type 1 diabetes.

This clone came up a few times. Its antigen is unidentified. From germline, CDR1 is SNHLY and CDR2 FYNNEI. Trimming removed 10 bases from V and 3 bases from J; junction bases left unmatched: 6. The length of the CDR3 is 13 residues. Expressed TCRB transcripts were sequenced because the entire RNA isolate underwent reverse transcription. The data were produced by immunoSEQ multiplex PCR, yet TCRdb's version contains in-frame clones alone and is incomplete. The data hold some 160,000 clones, with around 8.4% observed a single time. The sample taken for sequencing was central memory CD4+ T cells from blood. J is TRBJ1-1 and V is TRBV2; the match to TRBD1 covers 9 bases. The receptor was derived from a woman aged 18-29 years with type 1 diabetes. The CDR3 is CATKRTGDTEAFF. The CDR3 region has the DNA TGTGCCACCAAAAGGACAGGGGACACTGAAGCTTTCTTT.